Sequencing of this TCR beta chain was carried out in a study of OX40 agonist ivuxolimab in advanced cancers. Study-wide context: Patients were treated with ivuxolimab, an agonistic anti-OX40 (CD134) antibody. Dose-escalation subjects each had hepatocellular carcinoma, melanoma, renal cell or head and neck cancer.

CDR1 is KGHSY, CDR2 FQNENV, per germline. The CDR3 contains 14 residues. The germline V and J ends were trimmed by 4 bases and 4 bases, with 11 bases remaining between them. Clones were sequenced by immunoSEQ multiplex PCR, and TCRdb holds only the in-frame ones, with some missing. The data contain 70,000 to 95,000 clones, 80% to 90% of them seen just once; the ten biggest clones take up roughly 5.8%. The source of this sequence is an adult with an advanced solid tumor such as melanoma, head and neck, liver or kidney cancer. This chain links TRBV16 with TRBJ1-5; no clear D. The source was CD4+ or CD8+ T cells sorted from blood, collected in a trial of the OX40 agonist ivuxolimab. Here the CDR3 DNA reads TGTGCCAGCAGCCCGAATCCTGGGAATCAGCCCCAGCATTTT. Its protein is CASSPNPGNQPQHF.